A selection of T cell receptor beta chains follows, all from one sample in a study of technical replicates of blood from a handful of donors. Some clones are missing from TCRdb's copy, which holds only in-frame ones; the method was immunoSEQ multiplex PCR. Of some 49,000 clones in the sample, roughly nine tenths were seen once. Material for sequencing was PBMCs. The receptor set was obtained from a human donor in good health. Some clones in this sample may be carry-over from other donors' samples. CDR3s include the opening cysteine and the closing phenylalanine or tryptophan. D genes are given only for firm matches.

v_call,j_call,d_call,cdr3_aa,cdr3_nt
TRBV6-1,TRBJ1-1,TRBD1,CASRETGGRTEAFF,TGTGCCAGCAGGGAAACAGGGGGACGCACTGAAGCTTTCTTT
TRBV5-1,TRBJ2-3,-,CASSFSRDTDTQYF,TGCGCCAGCAGCTTCTCGCGGGACACAGATACGCAGTATTTT
TRBV2,TRBJ2-5,-,CASTSILRETQYF,TGTGCCAGCACCTCCATACTAAGAGAGACCCAGTACTTC
TRBV5-1,TRBJ1-2,-,CASSLQGYGYTF,TGCGCCAGCAGCTTGCAGGGCTATGGCTACACCTTC
TRBV29-1,TRBJ2-7,-,CSARGQNYEQYF,TGCAGCGCCAGGGGACAAAACTACGAGCAGTACTTC
TRBV28,TRBJ2-3,-,CASSLGLGGYSTDTQYF,TGTGCCAGCAGTCTAGGCCTGGGAGGCTATAGCACAGATACGCAGTATTTT
TRBV10-1,TRBJ1-2,TRBD1,CASSVRQGLVGYGYTF,TGCGCCAGCAGCGTTAGACAGGGTTTAGTGGGCTATGGCTACACCTTC
TRBV5-1,TRBJ2-5,-,CASSLGGVEDAQYF,TGCGCCAGCAGCTTGGGTGGGGTGGAGGACGCCCAGTACTTC
TRBV7-8,TRBJ2-7,TRBD1,CASSSDRVREQYF,TGTGCCAGCAGCTCAGACAGGGTTCGAGAGCAGTACTTC
TRBV27,TRBJ2-7,-,CASSRTPYEQYF,TGTGCCAGCAGTCGAACTCCCTACGAGCAGTACTTC
TRBV19,TRBJ2-7,TRBD2,CASSVTSGLEGEQYF,TGTGCCAGTAGTGTCACTAGCGGCCTTGAGGGCGAGCAGTACTTC
TRBV11-2,TRBJ2-3,-,CASSPGRSSGTQYF,TGTGCCAGCAGTCCTGGGAGGAGTAGCGGTACGCAGTATTTT